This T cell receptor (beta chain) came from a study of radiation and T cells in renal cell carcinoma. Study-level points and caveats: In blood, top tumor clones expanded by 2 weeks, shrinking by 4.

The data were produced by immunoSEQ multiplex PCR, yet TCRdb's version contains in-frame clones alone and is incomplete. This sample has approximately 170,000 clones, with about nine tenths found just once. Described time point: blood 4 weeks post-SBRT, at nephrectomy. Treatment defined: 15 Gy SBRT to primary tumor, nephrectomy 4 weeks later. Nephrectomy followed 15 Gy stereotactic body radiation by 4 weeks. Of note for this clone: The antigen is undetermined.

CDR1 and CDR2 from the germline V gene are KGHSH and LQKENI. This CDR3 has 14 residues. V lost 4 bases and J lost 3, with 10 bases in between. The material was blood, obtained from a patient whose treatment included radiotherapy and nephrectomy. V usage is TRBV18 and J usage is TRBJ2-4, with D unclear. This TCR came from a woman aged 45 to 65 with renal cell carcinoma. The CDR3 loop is CASSLYTDKNIQYF. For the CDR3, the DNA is TGTGCCAGCTCACTATACACCGACAAAAACATTCAGTACTTC.